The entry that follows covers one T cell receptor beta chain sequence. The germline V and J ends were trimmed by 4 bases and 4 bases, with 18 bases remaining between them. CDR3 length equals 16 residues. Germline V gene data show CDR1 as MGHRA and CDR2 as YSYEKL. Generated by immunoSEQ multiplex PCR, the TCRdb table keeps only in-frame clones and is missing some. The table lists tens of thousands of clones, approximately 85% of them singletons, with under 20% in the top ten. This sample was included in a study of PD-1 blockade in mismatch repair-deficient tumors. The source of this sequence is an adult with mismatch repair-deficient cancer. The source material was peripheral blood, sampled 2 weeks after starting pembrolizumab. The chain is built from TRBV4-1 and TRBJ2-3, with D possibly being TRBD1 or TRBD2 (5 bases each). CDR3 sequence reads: CASSPGRSLGSDTQYF. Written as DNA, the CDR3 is TGCGCCAGCAGCCCGGGGCGATCCTTGGGGTCAGATACGCAGTATTTT.